This T cell receptor beta chain appears in the sequencing data of a study of vaccination and CD4 T cells after COVID-19. On this clonotype: Its antigen remains unknown. One end of the junction varies from germline; a read error may be responsible.

Cultured CD4+ T-cell DNA underwent Oncomine TCR Beta short-read sequencing. TCRdb re-derived calls from the PCR reads in MiXCR, one entry per CDR3 protein. The table includes approximately 20,000 distinct CDR3 sequences, approximately 60% detected once. Treatment described: approximately 9-day PBMC culture with coronavirus spike peptide pools or control peptides (ViraFEST assay). CDR1 is SGHTA, CDR2 FQGNSA, per germline. This CDR3 is built from 16 residues. The sequenced sample was CD4+ T cells from blood, cultured in vitro. The chain joins TRBV7-2 to TRBJ2-3, with D uncertain. This sequence originates from a human donor who had recovered from COVID-19. CDR3 DNA sequence: TGCGCCAGCAGCCAAGAGGTAGCTAGGGGCACAGATACGCAGTATTTT. It codes for CASSQEVARGTDTQYF.